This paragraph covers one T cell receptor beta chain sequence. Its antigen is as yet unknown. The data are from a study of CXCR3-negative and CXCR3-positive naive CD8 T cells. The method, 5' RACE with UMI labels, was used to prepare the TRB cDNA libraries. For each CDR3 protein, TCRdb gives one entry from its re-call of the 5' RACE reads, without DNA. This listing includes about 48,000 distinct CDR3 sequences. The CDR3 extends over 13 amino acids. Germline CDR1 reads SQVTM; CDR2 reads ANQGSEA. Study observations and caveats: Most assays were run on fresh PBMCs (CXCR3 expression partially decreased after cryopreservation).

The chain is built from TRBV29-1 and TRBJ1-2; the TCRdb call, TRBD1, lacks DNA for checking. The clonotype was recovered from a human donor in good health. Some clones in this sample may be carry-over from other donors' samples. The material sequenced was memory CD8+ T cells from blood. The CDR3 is CSDPGGRGYGYTF.